This TCR beta chain was observed in a study of PD-L1 blockade in urothelial cancer. The overall study: Timepoints chosen for blood analysis were 3 weeks (second dose) and 6 weeks after treatment start.

Trimming stripped 2 bases from V and 5 bases from J, with 19 bases between. This CDR3 has 16 amino acids. CDR1 and CDR2 (germline): WNHNN, SYGVQD (reference sequence). Profiling relied on immunoSEQ multiplex PCR, and the TCRdb table lists in-frame clones only, not all of them. The sample records just under 65,000 clones, 70% to 90% being singletons. Sample time point: pretreatment peripheral blood. Sample contribution per patient ranged from 1 to 8, covering pretreatment and on-treatment. The sequence came from a man between 65 and 85 years old with urothelial cancer. The chain joins TRBV10-1 to TRBJ2-7, with D tentatively TRBD2 (6 bases). Here the sequenced sample was PBMCs, taken around atezolizumab (anti-PD-L1) treatment. CDR3 amino acids: CASSEGTLALRDEQYF. The CDR3 DNA reads TGCGCCAGCAGTGAGGGCACCCTAGCGCTTAGGGACGAGCAGTACTTC.